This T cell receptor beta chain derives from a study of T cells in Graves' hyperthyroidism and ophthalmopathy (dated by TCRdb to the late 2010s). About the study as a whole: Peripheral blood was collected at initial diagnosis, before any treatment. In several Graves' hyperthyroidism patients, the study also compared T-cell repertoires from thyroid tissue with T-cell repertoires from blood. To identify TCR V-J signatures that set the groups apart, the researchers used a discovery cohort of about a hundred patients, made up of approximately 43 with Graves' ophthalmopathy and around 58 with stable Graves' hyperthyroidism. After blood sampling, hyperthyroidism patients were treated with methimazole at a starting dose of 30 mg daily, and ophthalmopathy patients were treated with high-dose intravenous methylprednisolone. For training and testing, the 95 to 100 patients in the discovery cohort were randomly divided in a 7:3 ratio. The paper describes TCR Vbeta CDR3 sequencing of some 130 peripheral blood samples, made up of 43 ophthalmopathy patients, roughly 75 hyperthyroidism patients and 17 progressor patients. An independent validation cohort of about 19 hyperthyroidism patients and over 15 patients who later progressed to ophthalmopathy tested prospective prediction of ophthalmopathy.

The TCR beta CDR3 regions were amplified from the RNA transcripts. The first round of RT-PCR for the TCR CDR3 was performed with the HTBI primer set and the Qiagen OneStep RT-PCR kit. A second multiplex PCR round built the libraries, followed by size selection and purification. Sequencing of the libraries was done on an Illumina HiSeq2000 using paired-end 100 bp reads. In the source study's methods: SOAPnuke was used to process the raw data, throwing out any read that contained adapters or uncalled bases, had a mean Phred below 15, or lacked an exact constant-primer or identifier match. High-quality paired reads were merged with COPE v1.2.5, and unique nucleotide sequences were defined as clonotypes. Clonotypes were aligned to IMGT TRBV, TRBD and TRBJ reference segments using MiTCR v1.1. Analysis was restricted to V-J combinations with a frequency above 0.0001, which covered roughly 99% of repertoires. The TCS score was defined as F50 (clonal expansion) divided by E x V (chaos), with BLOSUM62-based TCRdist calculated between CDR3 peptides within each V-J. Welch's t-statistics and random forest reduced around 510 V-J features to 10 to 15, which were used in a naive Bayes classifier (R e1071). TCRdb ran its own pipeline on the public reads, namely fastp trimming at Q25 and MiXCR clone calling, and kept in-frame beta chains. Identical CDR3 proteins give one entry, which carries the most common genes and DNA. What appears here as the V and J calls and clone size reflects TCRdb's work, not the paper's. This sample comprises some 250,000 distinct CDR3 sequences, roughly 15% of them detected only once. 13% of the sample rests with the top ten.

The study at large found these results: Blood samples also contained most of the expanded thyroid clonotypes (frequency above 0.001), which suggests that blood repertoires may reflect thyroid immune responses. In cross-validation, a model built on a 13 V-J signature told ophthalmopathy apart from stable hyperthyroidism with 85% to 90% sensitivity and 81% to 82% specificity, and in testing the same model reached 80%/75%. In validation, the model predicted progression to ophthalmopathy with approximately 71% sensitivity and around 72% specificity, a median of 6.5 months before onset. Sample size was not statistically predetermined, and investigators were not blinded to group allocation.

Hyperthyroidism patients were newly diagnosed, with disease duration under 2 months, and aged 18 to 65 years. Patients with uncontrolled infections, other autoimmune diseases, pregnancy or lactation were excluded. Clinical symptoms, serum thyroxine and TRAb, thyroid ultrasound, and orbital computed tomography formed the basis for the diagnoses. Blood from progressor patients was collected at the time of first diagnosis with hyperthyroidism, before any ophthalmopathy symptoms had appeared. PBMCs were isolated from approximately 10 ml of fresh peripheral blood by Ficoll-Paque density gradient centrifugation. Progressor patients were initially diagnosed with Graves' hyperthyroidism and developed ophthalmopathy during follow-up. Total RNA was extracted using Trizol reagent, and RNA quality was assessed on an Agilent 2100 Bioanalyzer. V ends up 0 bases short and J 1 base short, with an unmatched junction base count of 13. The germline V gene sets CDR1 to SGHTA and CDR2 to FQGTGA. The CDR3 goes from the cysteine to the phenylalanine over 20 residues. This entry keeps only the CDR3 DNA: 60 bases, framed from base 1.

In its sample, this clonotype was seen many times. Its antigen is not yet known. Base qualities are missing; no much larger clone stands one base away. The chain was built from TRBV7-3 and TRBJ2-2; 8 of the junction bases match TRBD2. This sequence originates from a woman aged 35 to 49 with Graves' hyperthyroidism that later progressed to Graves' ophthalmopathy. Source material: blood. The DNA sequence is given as TGTGCCAGCAGCTTAACGAATCGGGAGCGGGAGAGGGGGAACACCGGGGAGCTGTTTTTT. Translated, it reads CASSLTNRERERGNTGELFF.